The text below deals with one T cell receptor (beta chain). Trimming stripped 4 bases from V and 7 bases from J, with 14 bases between. The length of the CDR3 is 13 residues. Germline CDR1 reads SGHRS; CDR2 reads YFSETQ. The record originates from a study of control samples from healthy donors and cancer patients. Profiled with immunoSEQ multiplex PCR; TCRdb holds only in-frame clones, not every one. The table has more than 75,000 clones, roughly 80% seen once. The receptor was isolated from a man between 65 and 85 years old with lung cancer. The chain uses TRBV5-1 and TRBJ1-1; D is possibly TRBD1 (6 bases). What was sequenced was PBMCs. The CDR3 nucleotides are TGCGCCAGCAGCCCTGGGACACAGAGTGAAGCTTTCTTT. Translating it yields CASSPGTQSEAFF.